This T cell receptor (beta chain) was recovered during a study of blood T cell repertoires in COVID-19. Study summary: Acute and convalescent COVID-19 specimens originated in the United States, Italy and Spain.

This CDR3 is 15 amino acids long. Trimming left V 2 bases short and J 5 bases short, with 14 bases between. In germline, CDR1 is LNHDA, CDR2 SQIVND (reference sequence). Profiled with immunoSEQ multiplex PCR; TCRdb holds only in-frame clones, not every one. The data contain tens of thousands of clones, approximately 90% of them singletons. The sequenced sample consisted of peripheral blood. The rearrangement links TRBV19 to TRBJ2-3; the D gene is possibly TRBD2 (6 bases). This TCR came from a human donor with active COVID-19. The donor label of this sample is uncertain. CDR3 sequence (DNA): TGTGCCAGTAGTATAAAGCGGGCCGGCGGAGATACGCAGTATTTT. This codes for CASSIKRAGGDTQYF.